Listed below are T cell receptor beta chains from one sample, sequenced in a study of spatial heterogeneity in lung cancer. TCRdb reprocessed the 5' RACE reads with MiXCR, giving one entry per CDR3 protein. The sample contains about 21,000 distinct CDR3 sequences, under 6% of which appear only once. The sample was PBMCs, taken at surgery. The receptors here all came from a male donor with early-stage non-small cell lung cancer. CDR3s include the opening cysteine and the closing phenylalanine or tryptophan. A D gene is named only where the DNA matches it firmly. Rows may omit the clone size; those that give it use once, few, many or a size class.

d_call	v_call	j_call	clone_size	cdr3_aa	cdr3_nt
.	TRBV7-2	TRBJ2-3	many	CASSLLRGLTDTQYF	TGTGCCAGCAGCTTATTGAGGGGCCTCACAGATACGCAGTATTTT
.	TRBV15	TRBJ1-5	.	CATTSSGDGNQPQHF	TGTGCCACGACCTCGTCTGGGGATGGCAATCAGCCCCAGCATTTT
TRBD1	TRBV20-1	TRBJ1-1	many	CSALTGAGTEAFF	TGCAGTGCTCTTACAGGGGCGGGAACTGAAGCTTTCTTT
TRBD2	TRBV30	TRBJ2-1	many	CAWSGHESGGAYNEQFF	TGTGCCTGGAGTGGCCACGAGAGCGGGGGGGCCTACAATGAGCAGTTCTTC
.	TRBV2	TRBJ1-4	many	CASSFSTGKLENSNEKLFF	TGTGCCAGCAGTTTTAGTACGGGAAAGCTCGAGAACAGTAATGAAAAACTGTTTTTT
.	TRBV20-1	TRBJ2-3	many	CSAIHRVGTDTQYF	TGCAGTGCTATCCACAGGGTTGGGACAGATACGCAGTATTTT
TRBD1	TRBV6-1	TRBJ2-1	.	CASSGESTGGLRNEQFF	TGTGCCAGCAGTGGCGAATCGACAGGGGGTTTGAGGAATGAGCAGTTCTTC
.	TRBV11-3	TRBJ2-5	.	CASSLDGELETQYF	TGTGCCAGCAGCTTAGATGGCGAATTAGAGACCCAGTACTTC
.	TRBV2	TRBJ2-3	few	CARTAGGFTSTQYF	TGTGCCAGGACTGCAGGGGGGTTCACAAGTACGCAGTATTTT
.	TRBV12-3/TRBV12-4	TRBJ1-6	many	CASSLDGINNSPLHF	TGTGCCAGCAGTTTGGATGGGATTAATAATTCACCCCTCCACTTT
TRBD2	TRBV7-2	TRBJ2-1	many	CASSSGTSHNEQFF	TGTGCCAGCAGCTCCGGGACTAGCCATAATGAGCAGTTCTTC
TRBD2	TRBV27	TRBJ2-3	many	CASSQTSGGEKLSTDTQYF	TGTGCCAGCAGTCAAACTAGCGGGGGCGAAAAATTAAGCACAGATACGCAGTATTTT
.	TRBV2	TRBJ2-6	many	CASSEEGSGANVLTF	TGTGCCAGCAGTGAAGAAGGTTCTGGGGCCAACGTCCTGACTTTC
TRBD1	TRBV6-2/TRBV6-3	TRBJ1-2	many	CASSYGTGVGYGYTF	TGTGCCAGCAGTTATGGGACAGGGGTCGGCTATGGCTACACCTTC
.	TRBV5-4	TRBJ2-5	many	CASSFSSEDTQYF	TGTGCCAGCAGCTTCAGCAGCGAAGACACCCAGTACTTC
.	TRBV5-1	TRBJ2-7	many	CASSPRTDWGYEQYF	TGCGCCAGCAGTCCGAGGACAGATTGGGGCTACGAGCAGTACTTC
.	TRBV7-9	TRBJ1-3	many	CASSSRGETGNTIYF	TGTGCCAGCAGCTCGCGAGGGGAGACCGGAAACACCATATATTTT
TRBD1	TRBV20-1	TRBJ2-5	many	CSATTGRETQYF	TGCAGTGCCACGACAGGGAGAGAGACCCAGTACTTC
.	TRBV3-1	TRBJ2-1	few	CASSQGRIGLSEQFF	TGTGCCAGCAGCCAAGGTAGGATAGGACTAAGTGAGCAGTTCTTC
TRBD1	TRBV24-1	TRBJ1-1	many	CATSDLQGVAEAFF	TGTGCCACCAGTGATTTGCAGGGGGTGGCTGAAGCTTTCTTT
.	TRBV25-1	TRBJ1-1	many	CASSERGVKNTEAFF	TGTGCCAGCAGTGAAAGGGGAGTAAAGAACACTGAAGCTTTCTTT
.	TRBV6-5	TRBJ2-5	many	CASSPPGRGETQYF	TGTGCCAGCAGTCCCCCCGGCAGGGGAGAGACCCAGTACTTC
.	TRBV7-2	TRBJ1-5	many	CASSAQGAPNQPQHF	TGTGCCAGCAGCGCCCAGGGAGCCCCTAATCAGCCCCAGCATTTT
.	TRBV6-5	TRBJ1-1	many	CASTPGGVRGTFF	TGTGCCAGCACCCCGGGTGGGGTCAGGGGAACTTTCTTT
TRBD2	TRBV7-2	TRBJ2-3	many	CASSLVVAGGVFSTDTQYF	TGTGCCAGCAGCTTAGTAGTAGCGGGAGGTGTATTTAGCACAGATACGCAGTATTTT
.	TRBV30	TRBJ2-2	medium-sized	CAWMRPSNTGELFF	TGTGCCTGGATGAGGCCGTCAAACACCGGGGAGCTGTTTTTT
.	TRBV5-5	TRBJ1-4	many	CASSFRGDAEKLFF	TGTGCCAGCTCTTTTCGGGGGGACGCTGAAAAACTGTTTTTT
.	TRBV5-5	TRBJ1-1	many	CASSLAWEGWGSTEAFF	TGTGCCAGCAGCCTCGCCTGGGAGGGATGGGGCAGCACTGAAGCTTTCTTT
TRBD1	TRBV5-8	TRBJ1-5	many	CASSSGQGVGQPQHF	TGTGCCAGCAGCTCGGGACAGGGGGTAGGACAGCCCCAGCATTTT
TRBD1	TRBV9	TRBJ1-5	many	CASSGPPDRAGQPQHF	TGTGCCAGCAGCGGCCCACCGGACAGGGCGGGTCAGCCCCAGCATTTT
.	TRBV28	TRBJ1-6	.	CASSLAGLGSPLHF	TGTGCCAGCAGTTTAGCGGGTCTTGGGTCACCCCTCCACTTT
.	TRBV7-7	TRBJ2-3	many	CASSSGPQSTDTQYF	TGTGCTAGCAGCTCAGGCCCCCAGAGCACAGATACGCAGTATTTT
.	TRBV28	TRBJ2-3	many	CASSSPSDTGQDTQYF	TGTGCCAGCAGTTCCCCCTCAGACACGGGCCAGGATACGCAGTATTTT
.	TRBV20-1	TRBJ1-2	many	CSASSWDTNYGYTF	TGCAGTGCCTCCTCTTGGGATACTAACTATGGCTACACCTTC
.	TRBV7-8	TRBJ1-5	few	CASSFWGGNQPQHF	TGTGCCAGCAGCTTCTGGGGTGGCAATCAGCCCCAGCATTTT
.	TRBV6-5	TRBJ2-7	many	CASRVTASPTREQYF	TGTGCCAGCCGGGTGACAGCTTCCCCTACTCGGGAGCAGTACTTC
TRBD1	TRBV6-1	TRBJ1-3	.	CASSEQGTAAGNTIYF	TGTGCCAGCAGTGAACAGGGGACAGCTGCTGGAAACACCATATATTTT
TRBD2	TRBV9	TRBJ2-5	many	CASSVGLAEQETQYF	TGTGCCAGCAGCGTGGGACTAGCGGAACAAGAGACCCAGTACTTC
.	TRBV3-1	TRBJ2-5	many	CASSQGPGVKTQYF	TGTGCCAGCAGCCAAGGGCCGGGCGTAAAGACCCAGTACTTC
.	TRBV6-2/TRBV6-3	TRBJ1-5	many	CASSYQGQQPQHF	TGTGCCAGCAGTTATCAAGGACAGCAGCCCCAGCATTTT
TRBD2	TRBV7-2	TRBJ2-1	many	CASSLMAGGPNEQFF	TGTGCCAGCAGTCTTATGGCGGGGGGGCCAAATGAGCAGTTCTTC
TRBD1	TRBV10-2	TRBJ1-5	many	CAIPWDRLNQPQHF	TGCGCCATTCCTTGGGACAGGCTCAATCAGCCCCAGCATTTT
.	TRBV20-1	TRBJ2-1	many	CSARDILKGSYNEQFF	TGCAGTGCTAGAGATATTTTAAAAGGATCGTACAATGAGCAGTTCTTC
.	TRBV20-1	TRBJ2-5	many	CSATGASQETQYF	TGCAGTGCTACAGGGGCGAGCCAAGAGACCCAGTACTTC
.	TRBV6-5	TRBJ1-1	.	CASSHEINTEAFF	TGTGCCAGCAGTCACGAGATTAACACTGAAGCTTTCTTT
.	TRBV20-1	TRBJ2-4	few	CSAPSPGPKNIQYF	TGCAGTGCACCTTCGCCAGGGCCGAAAAACATTCAGTACTTC
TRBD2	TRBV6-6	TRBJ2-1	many	CASRDPSGSGLGEQFF	TGTGCCAGCAGGGACCCTAGCGGGAGCGGTCTAGGTGAGCAGTTCTTC
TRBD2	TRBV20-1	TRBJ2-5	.	CSARDARGAQETQYF	TGCAGTGCTAGAGATGCGCGGGGGGCGCAAGAGACCCAGTACTTC
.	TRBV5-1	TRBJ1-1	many	CASSSHTGMNTEAFF	TGCGCCAGCAGCTCTCATACAGGGATGAACACTGAAGCTTTCTTT
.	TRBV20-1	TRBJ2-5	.	CSAGIKRETQYF	TGCAGTGCTGGGATCAAAAGAGAGACCCAGTACTTC
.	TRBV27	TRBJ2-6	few	CASSLLGANVLTF	TGTGCCAGCAGTTTACTCGGGGCCAACGTCCTGACTTTC